The 8 T cell receptor beta chains presented below share a single source sample, sequenced in a study of CD8 T cell repertoires and HIV-1 epitope variants. These receptors' antigens are unknown. This table comes from immunoSEQ multiplex PCR, and its TCRdb copy is limited to in-frame clones, with some not included. The sample contains 4,700 or so clones, around 71% of which appear only once. The sample was cultured CD8+ T cells derived from PBMCs. These receptors came from a male donor with HIV.

The rearrangement uses TRBV4-1 and TRBJ1-2; D gene uncertain. Germline V gene lookup returns CDR1 MGHRA and CDR2 YSYEKL. The CDR3 spans 16 residues. The germline V and J ends were trimmed by 0 bases and 3 bases, with 14 bases remaining between them. The CDR3 is CASSQDPVELDYGYTF. The DNA of the CDR3 is TGCGCCAGCAGCCAAGATCCCGTCGAACTCGACTATGGCTACACCTTC.

The V call is TRBV9, the J call TRBJ2-1, with a tentative D call TRBD2 (6 bases). There are 15 residues in the CDR3. V was clipped by 0 bases and J by 6 bases, with 13 bases between them. Germline values: CDR1 SGDLS, CDR2 YYNGEE. The CDR3 DNA sequence: TGTGCCAGCAGCGTAGAGAAAGCGGGTACCAATGAGCAGTTCTTC. Its translation: CASSVEKAGTNEQFF.

This sequence joins TRBV28 and TRBJ2-7; D uncertain. Looked up from germline, CDR1 is MDHEN and CDR2 is SYDVKM. The CDR3 is 13 amino acids. With 7 bases removed from V and 3 bases from J, the gap between germline ends came to 13 bases. For the CDR3, the DNA is TGTGCCAGCACTTCTCTCGCAGACTACGAGCAGTACTTC. Translation gives CASTSLADYEQYF.

J is TRBJ1-5 and V is TRBV28; TRBD1 might be the D (5 bases). The germline V gene has CDR1 MDHEN and CDR2 SYDVKM. Trimming took off 6 bases at V and 5 bases at J, with 17 bases between the two ends. This CDR3 has 15 residues. This CDR3 is CASRLPRDSYQPQHF. CDR3 DNA sequence: TGTGCCAGCAGACTGCCCCGGGACTCCTATCAGCCCCAGCATTTT.

The chain employs TRBV10-2 and TRBJ2-7, with TRBD1 matching over 7 bases. CDR3 length: 14 residues. V trimming: 3 bases; J trimming: 6 bases; junction bases outside the gene matches: 8. From germline, CDR1 is WSHSY and CDR2 SAAADI. In DNA, the CDR3 is TGCGCCAGCAGTGAAAGCAGGGGGACCTCCGAGCAGTACTTC. Translation: CASSESRGTSEQYF.

This clone was seen a handful of times. The V and J genes are TRBV9 and TRBJ1-5, with D uncertain. The V gene's germline CDR1 is SGDLS and CDR2 YYNGEE. This CDR3 spans 13 amino acids. V was trimmed by 3 bases and J by 6 bases, leaving 10 bases between them. CDR3 in DNA: TGTGCCAGCAGCGCCGGAGGAATTCAGCCCCAGCATTTT. Its translation is CASSAGGIQPQHF.

The chain carries TRBV6-6 and TRBJ1-5; the D is unclear. CDR3 length: 16 amino acids. V was pared by 4 bases and J by 0 bases, with 13 bases between. The germline gives CDR1 MNHNY, CDR2 SVGAGI (reference sequence). CDR3 protein: CASSLTENYSNQPQHF. The CDR3 DNA reads TGTGCCAGCAGTTTAACAGAGAATTATAGCAATCAGCCCCAGCATTTT.

The CDR3 bases are TGTGCCAGCAGCGTAGACACCGACAACTATCAGCCCCAGCATTTT. It yields the protein CASSVDTDNYQPQHF. This chain links TRBV6-5 with TRBJ1-5; D gene ambiguous. Germline CDR1 is MNHEY and CDR2 is SVGAGI. The V gene lost 6 bases and the J gene lost 5 bases, with 17 bases spanning the gap. This CDR3 comprises 15 residues.